This TCR beta chain was captured in a study of cytomegalovirus exposure and HLA in healthy donors. Study-level results: Later analysis associated a missense DCLRE1C variant with TCR beta V- and J-gene trimming.

The V gene lost 3 bases and the J gene lost 10 bases, with 16 bases spanning the gap. Germline V gives CDR1 PRHDT, CDR2 FYEKMQ (reference sequence). The CDR3 runs 15 residues. This clone was seen a single time. Its antigen is undetermined. PCR primers comprised 60 Vbeta and 13 Jbeta primers. TCRdb keeps only in-frame clones here, not all; method: immunoSEQ multiplex PCR. The table shows over 85,000 clones, with over 65% occurring only once. This sequence originates from a woman in her 30s in good health and CMV-seronegative. Input material: PBMCs. The chain couples TRBV13 to TRBJ1-6; TRBD1 might be the D (6 bases). Here the CDR3 reads CASSFSMAGASPLHF. Here the CDR3 DNA reads TGTGCCAGCAGCTTTTCGATGGCAGGGGCGTCACCCCTCCACTTT.